The clone carrying this T cell receptor (beta chain) has a handful of counts. Its antigen remains unidentified. This CDR3 is built from 15 residues. Trimming cost V 1 base and J 0 bases, with 7 bases left between them. Germline-derived CDR1 and CDR2 are MNHNS and SASEGT. Sequencing was performed with immunoSEQ multiplex PCR; in TCRdb, only in-frame clones are kept and a portion is missing. The sample lists 100,000 to 150,000 clones, 90% to 95% occurring once. These data originate in a study of cytomegalovirus exposure and HLA in healthy donors. Study outcomes and limitations: Across donors, most TCRs were seen rarely, yet some public ones were widespread. Overall, about 160 TCR beta chains were annotated as cytomegalovirus-associated. The tendency of first-cohort TCR clusters to co-occur in the 90 to 150 validation repertoires emerged from a later analysis.

This receptor was obtained from a woman younger than 30 in good health and CMV-seronegative. The sequenced sample was PBMCs. The chain combines TRBV6-1 with TRBJ1-3; no clear D. This CDR3 is CASSEGEDSGNTIYF. The DNA for the CDR3 is TGTGCCAGCAGTGAAGGAGAAGACTCTGGAAACACCATATATTTT.